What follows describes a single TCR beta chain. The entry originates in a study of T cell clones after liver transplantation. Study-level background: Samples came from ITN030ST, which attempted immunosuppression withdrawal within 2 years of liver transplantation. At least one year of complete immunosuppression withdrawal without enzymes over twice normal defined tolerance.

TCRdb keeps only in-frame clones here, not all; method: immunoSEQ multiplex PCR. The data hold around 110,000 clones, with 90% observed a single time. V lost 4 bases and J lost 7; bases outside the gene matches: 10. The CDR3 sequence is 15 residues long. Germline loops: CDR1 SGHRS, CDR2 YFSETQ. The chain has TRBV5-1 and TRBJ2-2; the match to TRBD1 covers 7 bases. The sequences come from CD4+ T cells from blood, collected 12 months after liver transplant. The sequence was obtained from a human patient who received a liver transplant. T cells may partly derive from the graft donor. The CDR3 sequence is CASSQKGADIGELFF. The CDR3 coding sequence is TGCGCCAGCAGCCAAAAGGGGGCGGATATCGGGGAGCTGTTTTTT.